One T cell receptor beta chain is described in this entry. A sample-barcoded 5' primer and a J-beta primer mix were used in a second PCR of roughly 7 to 12 cycles. TCRdb processed the 5' RACE reads anew with MiXCR; each CDR3 protein has one entry. The sample records about 1.4 million distinct CDR3 sequences, 45% to 70% being singletons. This specimen belongs to a study of blood T cells in healthy people across ages. The CDR3 loop spans 16 amino acids. Trimming pared 0 bases from V and 4 bases from J, leaving 15 bases between. Germline V gene sequence: CDR1 MNHEY, CDR2 SVGAGI. Caucasian individuals from Russia who were healthy and aged 6 to 90 acted as donors.

Sequencing was done on a sample of blood. The sequence derives from a man aged 18 to 29 in good health. This rearrangement joins TRBV6-5 to TRBJ1-1, with D perhaps TRBD1 (6 bases). CDR3 bases: TGTGCCAGCAGTTACTCGATGGTCGGGGGGGCCACTGAAGCTTTCTTT. Its translation is CASSYSMVGGATEAFF.